This is a list of T cell receptor beta chains from one sample in a study of blood T cell repertoires in COVID-19. Data came from immunoSEQ multiplex PCR; TCRdb stores just in-frame clones and leaves some out. This sample has about 400,000 clones; 80% to 90% occur once, and the top ten carry approximately 1.9%. Input material: PBMCs or T cells enriched from blood (not recorded which). The source of these receptors is a man in his forties in a cohort exposed to, infected with or recovered from COVID-19 (not recorded which). Each CDR3 is given with its conserved first and last residue. Fields, in order: V gene, clone size, D gene, J gene, CDR3 DNA, CDR3 protein. The D gene is left open where the match is weak. A row's size may be missing; if present it is once, few, many or a size class.

>TRBV30|-|-|TRBJ1-2
TGTGCCTGGAGGATACAGATAAGTGGGGGCTACACCTTC
CAWRIQISGGYTF
>TRBV5-1|-|-|TRBJ2-7
TGCGCCAGCAGCTTGGGTGGCTCCTCCTCCTACGAGCAGTACTTC
CASSLGGSSSYEQYF
>TRBV28|-|TRBD1|TRBJ1-1
TGTGCCAGCAGTGCGGGACAGGGAGAAGCTTTCTTT
CASSAGQGEAFF
>TRBV11-2|-|TRBD1|TRBJ1-1
TGTGCCAGCAGCGTCGACAGGGGGCCTGAAGCTTTCTTT
CASSVDRGPEAFF
>TRBV6-5|-|-|TRBJ1-1
TGTGCCAGCAGCCTTACCGGGACAACTAACACTGAAGCTTTCTTT
CASSLTGTTNTEAFF
>TRBV5-1|-|TRBD1|TRBJ2-3
TGCGCCAGCAGTAAACAGGGGGCCACAGATACGCAGTATTTT
CASSKQGATDTQYF
>TRBV4-1|-|TRBD1|TRBJ1-2
TGCGCCAGCAGCCAATTACAGGGGGGCTACTATGGCTACACCTTC
CASSQLQGGYYGYTF
>TRBV5-1|once|TRBD2|TRBJ2-3
TGCGCCAGCAGCTTTAGGGGAGGGGCGACAGATACGCAGTATTTT
CASSFRGGATDTQYF
>TRBV11-3|-|TRBD2|TRBJ2-2
TGTGCCAGCAGCTTAGATAGTAGGCTAGCGGGATCTACCGGGGAGCTGTTTTTT
CASSLDSRLAGSTGELFF
>TRBV25-1|-|-|TRBJ1-1
TGTGCCAGCAGGACGGGGAGGAGAGAAGCTTTCTTT
CASRTGRREAFF
>TRBV7-3|-|TRBD2|TRBJ2-1
TGTGCCAGCAGCTTAAGTCCTAGCGGGAGTTACAATGAGCAGTTCTTC
CASSLSPSGSYNEQFF
>TRBV7-3|-|-|TRBJ2-2
TGTGCCAGCAGATCCGGGACACTGAACACCGGGGAGCTGTTTTTT
CASRSGTLNTGELFF
>TRBV18|-|-|TRBJ2-7
TGTGCCAGCTCACCACCTTATGCAGGGTACGTCGGGGAGCAGTACTTC
CASSPPYAGYVGEQYF
>TRBV3-1/TRBV3-2|-|-|TRBJ1-1
TGTGCCAGCAGCCAAGATTACAGGAACACTGAAGCTTTCTTT
CASSQDYRNTEAFF
>TRBV18|-|-|TRBJ2-5
TGTGCCAGCTCACCACCGGCATCAGTCTCGGAGACCCAGTACTTC
CASSPPASVSETQYF
>TRBV3-1/TRBV3-2|-|-|TRBJ1-1
TGTGCCAGCAGCCAAGCCCTAGGGGCTGAAGCTTTCTTT
CASSQALGAEAFF
>TRBV28|-|TRBD2|TRBJ2-2
TGTGCCAGCGCGAGGAGAAGACTAGCGGGAACCGGGGAGCTGTTTTTT
CASARRRLAGTGELFF
>TRBV23-1|few|TRBD1|TRBJ2-7
TGCGCCAGCCGACGGGACAGCACTAACCCCTCCTACGAGCAGTACTTC
CASRRDSTNPSYEQYF
>TRBV5-1|-|-|TRBJ2-1
TGCGCCTGCCACCCCATGGGAGACCTCAGCTCCTACAATGAGCAGTTCTTC
CACHPMGDLSSYNEQFF
>TRBV11-2|-|-|TRBJ1-6
TGTGCCAGCAGCTTAGATGCCGGTGGAGGGATTTATTCACCCCTCCACTTT
CASSLDAGGGIYSPLHF
>TRBV6-5|-|-|TRBJ2-5
TGTGCCAGCATATACAGGGCCGGGGAGACCCAGTACTTC
CASIYRAGETQYF
>TRBV3-1/TRBV3-2|few|TRBD2|TRBJ2-7
TGTGCCAGCAGCCAAGCTAGCGGGAGAGGATACGAGCAGTACTTC
CASSQASGRGYEQYF
>TRBV6-5|-|TRBD2|TRBJ2-2
TGTGCCACGTCTAGCGGGAGAGTCGGCACCGGGGAGCTGTTTTTT
CATSSGRVGTGELFF
>TRBV7-9|-|TRBD1|TRBJ1-6
TGTGCCAGCAGTACCGGACAGGTTAATTCACCCCTCCACTTT
CASSTGQVNSPLHF